The 16 T cell receptor beta chains in this list originate from one sample, sequenced in a study of cytomegalovirus exposure and HLA in healthy donors. With 60 Vbeta and 13 Jbeta primers, the PCR was carried out. Sequenced by immunoSEQ multiplex PCR; TCRdb stores in-frame clones only, minus some. Recorded here are fewer than 95,000 clones; the top ten clones represent approximately 5.3%. The source material was PBMCs. The receptor set was obtained from a woman between 40 and 55 years old in good health and CMV-seropositive.

This sequence joins TRBV29-1 and TRBJ2-1, with 7 bases matching TRBD2. This CDR3 has 15 residues. From germline, CDR1 is SQVTM and CDR2 ANQGSEA. V dropped 3 bases and J dropped 3; count of bases not matched to a gene: 8. The CDR3 protein is CSVEGKASGYNEQFF. The CDR3 nucleotides are TGCAGCGTTGAGGGTAAGGCTAGCGGCTACAATGAGCAGTTCTTC.

The chain has TRBV18 and TRBJ2-1, with TRBD2 matching 7 bases. Germline values: CDR1 KGHSH, CDR2 LQKENI. V trimming: 7 bases; J trimming: 4 bases; junction bases outside the gene matches: 13. The CDR3 is 16 residues long. Here the CDR3 reads CASLPGWEGPYNEQFF. As DNA, the CDR3 is TGTGCCAGCTTGCCGGGTTGGGAGGGCCCTTACAATGAGCAGTTCTTC.

With regard to this clone: Other DNA sequences in the sample encode the same CDR3. Here the CDR3 DNA reads TGCGCCAGCAGCTTGGGCGCTAGCGGGGTGACCTACAATGAGCAGTTCTTC. This gives the protein CASSLGASGVTYNEQFF. The chain carries TRBV5-1 and TRBJ2-1; 9 positions match TRBD2. CDR1 is SGHRS, CDR2 YFSETQ, per germline. The CDR3 runs 17 residues. V shed 0 bases, J shed 2 bases, and the junction held 6 bases outside the gene matches.

V and J are TRBV5-6 and TRBJ1-2; unclear D gene. The CDR3 has 14 amino acids. Trimming removed 1 base at V and 4 bases at J, with 11 bases between. Germline assignment: CDR1 SGHDT and CDR2 YYEEEE. The CDR3 loop reads CASSLRTVSYGYTF. The CDR3 DNA follows: TGTGCCAGCAGCTTGCGCACAGTCTCCTATGGCTACACCTTC. The variable domain in full, completed from reference TRBV5-6 and TRBJ1-2, reads DAGVTQSPTHLIKTRGQQVTLRCSPKSGHDTVSWYQQALGQGPQFIFQYYEEEERQRGNFPDRFSGHQFPNYSSELNVNALLLGDSALYLCASSLRTVSYGYTFGSGTRLTVV.

The genes are TRBV9 and TRBJ1-2, with D possibly matching TRBD1 (6 bases). This CDR3 comprises 18 residues. The V and J ends lost 4 bases and 1 base respectively, with 23 bases between them. The germline gives CDR1 SGDLS, CDR2 YYNGEE. CDR3 residues: CASSPRLGGAFVNYGYTF. The CDR3 region has the DNA TGTGCCAGCAGCCCCCGTCTGGGGGGGGCCTTTGTTAACTATGGCTACACCTTC.

The chain has TRBV2 and TRBJ2-5, with unresolved D. This CDR3 comprises 13 residues. Germline CDR1 reads SNHLY; CDR2 reads FYNNEI. V lost 3 bases, J lost 5 bases, and 10 bases lay in between. The CDR3 protein is CASSDYLAETQYF. The CDR3 DNA reads as TGTGCCAGCAGTGACTATCTCGCGGAGACCCAGTACTTC.

In the case of this clone: The identical CDR3 is also encoded by other nucleotide sequences in the sample. V usage is TRBV6-5 and J usage is TRBJ1-2; D is possibly TRBD1 (6 bases). Trimming stripped 0 bases from V and 2 bases from J, with 10 bases between. The CDR3 contains 15 residues. CDR1 and CDR2 from the germline V gene are MNHEY and SVGAGI. The chain's CDR3 is CASSYSGRGNYGYTF. CDR3 in DNA: TGTGCCAGCAGTTACTCGGGCAGGGGCAACTATGGCTACACCTTC.

The V and J genes are TRBV6-6 and TRBJ1-3, with TRBD1 as a possible D gene (5 bases). Trimming stripped 4 bases from V and 0 bases from J, with 10 bases between. There are 15 residues in the CDR3. Germline V CDR1 and CDR2: MNHNY, SVGAGI (reference sequence). The CDR3 protein is CASSFWGGSGNTIYF. CDR3 coding DNA: TGTGCCAGCAGTTTTTGGGGGGGCTCTGGAAACACCATATATTTT.

This chain links TRBV4-3 with TRBJ2-6; 10 nucleotides line up with TRBD2. The length of the CDR3 is 16 residues. Germline V CDR1 and CDR2: LGHNA, YSLEER. The trim removed 4 bases at V and 1 base at J, leaving 1 base unmatched. CDR3 in amino acids: CASSPLAGSGANVLTF. The CDR3 region has the DNA TGCGCCAGCAGCCCACTAGCGGGGTCTGGGGCCAACGTCCTGACTTTC.

The genes are TRBV4-2 and TRBJ2-4; D is ambiguous. The length of the CDR3 is 15 residues. The germline CDR1 and CDR2 sequences are LGHNA and YNFKEQ. V dropped 0 bases and J dropped 8 bases, with 14 bases sitting between them. CDR3 bases: TGTGCCAGCAGCCAAGAGGTCGGTATAAGTGACATTCAGTACTTC. Its translation: CASSQEVGISDIQYF.

The V and J genes are TRBV10-3 and TRBJ1-1; D gene uncertain. This CDR3 has 13 amino acids. Germline-derived CDR1 and CDR2 are ENHRY and SYGVKD. Trimming removed 2 bases from V and 1 base from J, with 5 bases in between. Written as DNA, the CDR3 is TGTGCCATCAGTGAGGAGGAGAACACTGAAGCTTTCTTT. This encodes CAISEEENTEAFF.

The chain couples TRBV5-4 to TRBJ1-2, with TRBD1 as a possible D gene (5 bases). CDR1 and CDR2 from the germline V gene are SGHNT and YYREEE (reference sequence). This CDR3 region has 14 residues. Trimming removed 4 bases at V and 8 bases at J, with 18 bases between. CDR3 in DNA: TGTGCCAGCAGCGCCGCGGGGGGGAGACGGGGCTACACCTTC. This codes for CASSAAGGRRGYTF.

The V gene is TRBV5-6, the J gene TRBJ1-2; possibly TRBD1 for D (5 bases). The CDR3 is 16 amino acids. Germline CDR1 and CDR2: SGHDT and YYEEEE. The ends were cut back, 4 bases at V and 4 bases at J, with 20 bases in the middle. The CDR3 is CASSPEISGTGYGYTF. The CDR3 nucleotides read TGTGCCAGCAGCCCAGAGATTTCAGGGACTGGCTATGGCTACACCTTC. Filled out from reference TRBV5-6 and TRBJ1-2, the complete variable domain reads DAGVTQSPTHLIKTRGQQVTLRCSPKSGHDTVSWYQQALGQGPQFIFQYYEEEERQRGNFPDRFSGHQFPNYSSELNVNALLLGDSALYLCASSPEISGTGYGYTFGSGTRLTVV.

V gene TRBV5-4 combines with J gene TRBJ2-2, with 8 positions matching TRBD2. The junction had 15 bases not matched to a gene; V was cut back by 2 bases and J by 6 bases. Germline V gene sequence: CDR1 SGHNT, CDR2 YYREEE (reference sequence). This CDR3 is built from 18 residues. The CDR3 loop reads CASSFSGLRAGGSGELFF. The CDR3 DNA follows: TGTGCCAGCAGCTTCTCCGGCCTGAGGGCGGGAGGATCCGGGGAGCTGTTTTTT.

This chain uses TRBV21-1 with TRBJ1-5. TRBV21-1 constitutes a pseudogene. The CDR3 extends over 16 amino acids. CDR3 sequence (DNA): TGTGCCAGCAGCACGTTCGACGGGGATGGCAATCAGCCCCAGCATTTT. The encoded protein is CASSTFDGDGNQPQHF.

The gene calls are TRBV6-5 and TRBJ2-5; D is perhaps TRBD1 (7 bases). With 0 bases removed from V and 5 bases from J, the gap between germline ends came to 16 bases. The CDR3 runs to 16 residues. Per germline, CDR1 MNHEY and CDR2 SVGAGI. The CDR3 region is CASSYSAGQRGETQYF. The CDR3 nucleotides read TGTGCCAGCAGTTACTCCGCGGGACAGCGTGGGGAGACCCAGTACTTC.